This TCR beta chain was profiled in a study of blood T cell repertoires in COVID-19. Assay used: immunoSEQ multiplex PCR; TCRdb lists only in-frame clones, some missing. The table lists over 250,000 clones, roughly 90% of them singletons, with more than 8.5% in the top ten. Germline V gene sequence: CDR1 LGHDT, CDR2 YNNKEL (reference sequence). The germline V and J ends were trimmed by 1 base and 5 bases, with 5 bases remaining between them. This CDR3 contains 12 residues. This clone has a single count. Clinical histories supplied by participants themselves formed the basis of cohort assignment. The sample consisted of PBMCs or T cells enriched from blood (not recorded which). V gene TRBV3-1 (or the pseudogene TRBV3-2) combines with J gene TRBJ2-5; D is uncertain. This TCR derives from a woman aged 18 to 35 who had recovered from COVID-19. The CDR3 sequence: CASSQAEETQYF. The DNA for the CDR3 is TGTGCCAGCAGCCAAGCTGAGGAGACCCAGTACTTC.